The rows below give T cell receptor beta chains drawn from one sample of a study of blood T cell repertoires in COVID-19. TCRdb keeps only in-frame clones here, not all; method: immunoSEQ multiplex PCR. The profile shows over 200,000 clones, approximately 82% of them singletons. Sequenced input: peripheral blood. These receptors all come from a man aged 35 to 55 with active or convalescent COVID-19. Each CDR3 is given with its conserved first and last residue. A D gene is named only where the DNA matches it firmly. Clone size is given for some rows only: seen once, a few or many times, or a class if the clone is expanded.

>.|TRBJ2-2|TRBV24-1|TRBD2
TGTGCCACCAGTGATTTCTCCTCTAGCGGGAGGCCCGGGGAGCTGTTTTTT
CATSDFSSSGRPGELFF
>.|TRBJ2-1|TRBV6-2/TRBV6-3|TRBD2
TGTGCCAGCAGTTACTCAACGGGGGGGCCCAATGAGCAGTTCTTC
CASSYSTGGPNEQFF
>.|TRBJ2-2|TRBV7-6|.
TGTGCCAGCAGCTTAGGATCGCGGTTACAAGGCGTTGGCGGGGAGCTGTTTTTT
CASSLGSRLQGVGGELFF
>.|TRBJ2-3|TRBV30|TRBD2
TGTGCCTGGAGTCAAATGAGCGGGGGGGCCACAGATACGCAGTATTTT
CAWSQMSGGATDTQYF
>.|TRBJ2-7|TRBV9|TRBD1
TGTGCCAGCAGCGTAGCTACGGGACAGGGACTCGGCTACGAGCAGTACTTC
CASSVATGQGLGYEQYF
>.|TRBJ1-1|TRBV6-5|.
TGTGCCAGCAGGGGACTCAGGAACACTGAAGCTTTCTTT
CASRGLRNTEAFF
>.|TRBJ1-2|TRBV7-9|TRBD1
TGTGCCAGCAGGGACAGGGGGATTCACGGCTACACCTTC
CASRDRGIHGYTF
>few|TRBJ2-7|TRBV6-2/TRBV6-3|.
TGTGCCAGCAGTTACACCGTCGGGGAGCAGTACTTC
CASSYTVGEQYF
>.|TRBJ1-6|TRBV6-4|.
TGTGCCAGCAGTGACCAGGCTGGGGAAGGGGCACCCCTCCACTTT
CASSDQAGEGAPLHF
>.|TRBJ1-1|TRBV11-2|.
TGTCCCCGTGCGGGGGCCGGGGGGCCCGGGGGCCGGAACACTGAAGCTTTCTTT
CPRAGAGGPGGRNTEAFF
>few|TRBJ2-2|TRBV24-1|.
TGTGCCACCAGTGATATTTTAAACACCGGGGAGCTGTTTTTT
CATSDILNTGELFF
>.|TRBJ1-5|TRBV18|.
TGTGCCAGCTCACCACCGTCGGGGAAAGGCGGCAATCAGCCCCAGCATTTT
CASSPPSGKGGNQPQHF
>.|TRBJ1-4|TRBV4-3|TRBD1
TGCGCCAGCAGCCTTGCCAGGGGGGCTGGTGAAAAACTGTTTTTT
CASSLARGAGEKLFF
>.|TRBJ2-5|TRBV10-3|.
TGTGCCATCAGTGAGGGCGGGGTTCTAACGACCCAGTACTTC
CAISEGGVLTTQYF
>.|TRBJ2-3|TRBV28|TRBD1
TGTGCCAGTGCCGGCGAAGGGACAGGCGAAGATACGCAGTATTTT
CASAGEGTGEDTQYF
>.|TRBJ1-6|TRBV5-1|.
TGCGCCAGCAGCTTGGGTACAGCTAATTCACCCCTCCACTTT
CASSLGTANSPLHF
>.|TRBJ1-2|TRBV28|.
TGTGCCTCGGGGGGTCAGAACTATGGCTACACCTTC
CASGGQNYGYTF
>few|TRBJ1-1|TRBV18|.
TGTGCCAGCTCACCACCTGCCAGATATAGCATGAACACTGAAGCTTTCTTT
CASSPPARYSMNTEAFF
>.|TRBJ1-4|TRBV27|TRBD1
TGTGCCAGCAGGGATACACCCGGGACAGGGGACCCTTCAACTAATGAAAAACTGTTTTTT
CASRDTPGTGDPSTNEKLFF
>.|TRBJ1-4|TRBV7-2|.
TGTGCCAGCAGCTCGGCGTCGGGTCTTAATGAAAAACTGTTTTTT
CASSSASGLNEKLFF
>.|TRBJ2-7|TRBV6-4|TRBD2
TGTGCCAGCAGTGACTCGTTCTATTTGGAGCGGGATTACTACGAGCAGTACTTC
CASSDSFYLERDYYEQYF
>many|TRBJ2-2|TRBV24-1|.
TGTGCCACCAGTGATTTCTCCAGGGCCCCCACCGGGGAGCTGTTTTTT
CATSDFSRAPTGELFF
>many|TRBJ2-6|TRBV19|.
TGTGCCAGTAGTATGAGACAGTTCCGCTCTGGGGCCAACGTCCTGACTTTC
CASSMRQFRSGANVLTF
>.|TRBJ1-3|TRBV7-3|.
TGTGCCAGCAGCTTAACGCGAACAGACACCATATATTTT
CASSLTRTDTIYF
>.|TRBJ2-3|TRBV7-9|.
TGTGCCTGGGGGGAAACGGCGTTCGCCCCGGCGGATACGCAGTATTTT
CAWGETAFAPADTQYF
>.|TRBJ1-2|TRBV24-1|.
TGTGCCACCAGTGAAACCGGGAACTATGGCTACACCTTC
CATSETGNYGYTF
>.|TRBJ1-2|TRBV30|TRBD1
TGTGCCTGGGGACAGGGTCTAATGACGGGCTACACCTTC
CAWGQGLMTGYTF
>.|TRBJ1-1|TRBV5-1|TRBD1
TGCGCCAGCAGCCCCCGAACAGGGGGCGTCACTGAAGCTTTCTTT
CASSPRTGGVTEAFF
>few|TRBJ2-6|TRBV10-3|.
TGTGCCATCAGTGAAAACAGGGCCTCCATTTCTGGGGCCAACGTCCTGACTTTC
CAISENRASISGANVLTF
>.|TRBJ2-1|TRBV2|.
TGTGCCAGCAGTGTAATGAATGAGCAGTTCTTC
CASSVMNEQFF
>.|TRBJ1-5|TRBV12-5|TRBD1
TGTGCTAGTGGTGGCGGACAGGCTAGCAATCAGCCCCAGCATTTT
CASGGGQASNQPQHF
>once|TRBJ2-1|TRBV3-1/TRBV3-2|.
TGTGCCAGCAGCCAAGGTGGGGGGGCTCGAGAGCAGTTCTTC
CASSQGGGAREQFF
>.|TRBJ1-4|TRBV7-9|TRBD1
TGTGCCAGCAGCCATAAAACAGGGGGGCCTGAAAAACTGTTTTTT
CASSHKTGGPEKLFF
>few|TRBJ2-1|TRBV5-5|.
TGTGCCAGCAGCTTGGCCCAAGCGAACAATGAGCAGTTCTTC
CASSLAQANNEQFF
>.|TRBJ1-2|TRBV30|TRBD1
TGTGCCTGGAATCTCCAGGGGGCGTATGGCTACACCTTC
CAWNLQGAYGYTF
>.|TRBJ1-1|TRBV9|.
TGTGCCAGCAGCCCCACAGTCTTCACTGAAGCTTTCTTT
CASSPTVFTEAFF
>.|TRBJ1-2|TRBV19|.
TGTGCCAGTAGTATAACGGGTAACTATGGCTACACCTTC
CASSITGNYGYTF
>.|TRBJ1-2|TRBV24-1|TRBD1
TGTGCCACCAGTGACCCGGGACAGCTTAACTATGGCTACACCTTC
CATSDPGQLNYGYTF
>.|TRBJ2-1|TRBV29-1|TRBD1
TGCAGCGTTGGGCAGGGGGCGGGTGAGCAGTTCTTC
CSVGQGAGEQFF
>.|TRBJ2-2|TRBV30|TRBD1
TGTGCCTGGAGATCGGGACAGTACACCGGGGAGCTGTTTTTT
CAWRSGQYTGELFF
>.|TRBJ2-7|TRBV3-1/TRBV3-2|.
TGTGCCAGCAGCCAAGGGGCCCCCTACGAGCAGTACTTC
CASSQGAPYEQYF
>.|TRBJ1-4|TRBV6-5|.
TGTGCCAGCAAAAAACAGGGCGCAACTAATGAAAAACTGTTTTTT
CASKKQGATNEKLFF
>.|TRBJ1-2|TRBV5-1|.
TGCGCCAGCAGCTTGGGGGAGGCAAACTCTGGCTACACCTTC
CASSLGEANSGYTF
>.|TRBJ2-1|TRBV7-2|.
TGTGCCAGCAGCTCTGAGGATCTGGCATACAATGAGCAGTTCTTC
CASSSEDLAYNEQFF
>.|TRBJ1-3|TRBV19|TRBD1
TGTGCCACCAGACAGGGTGGGAGGAACACCATATATTTT
CATRQGGRNTIYF
>.|TRBJ2-1|TRBV30|TRBD2
TGTGCCTGGAGGTCTAGCGGGGGGCCGTGGTACAATGAGCAGTTCTTC
CAWRSSGGPWYNEQFF
>.|TRBJ2-3|TRBV7-3|TRBD2
TGTGCCAGCAGCTTAACGTTGGCTAGCGGGAGCACAGATACGCAGTATTTT
CASSLTLASGSTDTQYF
>.|TRBJ2-1|TRBV9|.
TGTGCCAGCAGCGTACAGGGCTCGGCTGGTGAGCAGTTCTTC
CASSVQGSAGEQFF
>.|TRBJ1-6|TRBV27|TRBD1
TGTGCCAGCGCCTGGGACAGGGCTAATTCACCCCTCCACTTT
CASAWDRANSPLHF
>.|TRBJ2-1|TRBV2|.
TGTGCCAGCATTTCCTCAGGGATAGTAAGGAAGTTCTTC
CASISSGIVRKFF
>few|TRBJ1-4|TRBV4-1|TRBD1
TGCGCCAGCAGCCAGACAGGGGTGATTGAAAAACTGTTTTTT
CASSQTGVIEKLFF